Sequencing of this TCR beta chain was carried out in a study of T cell changes during pregnancy in multiple sclerosis. The method was immunoSEQ multiplex PCR; TCRdb's version includes in-frame clones alone and lacks a portion of them. In the table there are tens of thousands of clones, around 92% of which are singletons. Looked up from germline, CDR1 is MNHNY and CDR2 is SVGAGI (reference sequence). Trimming shortened V by 0 bases and J by 4 bases, and 13 bases separated the two germline ends. This CDR3 comprises 16 residues. The chain is built from TRBV6-6 and TRBJ1-5; D not certain. The source of this sequence is a female donor with multiple sclerosis, enrolled in a pregnancy study. The sample was peripheral blood, taken before pregnancy. The DNA of the CDR3 is TGTGCCAGCAGTTACTCGAGGGAAGGTCCAAATCAGCCCCAGCATTTT. The encoded protein is CASSYSREGPNQPQHF.